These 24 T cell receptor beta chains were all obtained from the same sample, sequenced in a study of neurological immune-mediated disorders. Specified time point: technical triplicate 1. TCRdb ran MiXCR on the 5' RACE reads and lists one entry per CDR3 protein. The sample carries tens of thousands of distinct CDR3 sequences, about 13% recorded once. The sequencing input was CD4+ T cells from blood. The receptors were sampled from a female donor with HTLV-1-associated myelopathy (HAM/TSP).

CDR3 in amino acids: CRVRPGLAGSTDTQYF. CDR3 bases: TGCAGAGTAAGACCGGGACTAGCCGGGAGCACAGATACGCAGTATTTT. The chain recombines TRBV29-1 with TRBJ2-3; TRBD2 matches 9 bases. Germline CDR1 is SQVTM and CDR2 is ANQGSEA. The CDR3 runs to 16 residues.

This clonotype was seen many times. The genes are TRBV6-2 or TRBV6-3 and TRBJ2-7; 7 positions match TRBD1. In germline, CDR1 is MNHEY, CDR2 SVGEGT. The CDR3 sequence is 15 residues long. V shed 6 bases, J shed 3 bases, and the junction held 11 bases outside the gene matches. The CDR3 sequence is CASRPSRGPFYEQYF. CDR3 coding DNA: TGTGCCAGCAGGCCCTCAAGGGGGCCATTCTACGAGCAGTACTTC.

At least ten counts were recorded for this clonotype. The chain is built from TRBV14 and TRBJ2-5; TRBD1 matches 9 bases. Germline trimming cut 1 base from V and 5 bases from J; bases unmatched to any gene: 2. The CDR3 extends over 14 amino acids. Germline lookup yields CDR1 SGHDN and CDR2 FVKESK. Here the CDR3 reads CASSQADRGETQYF. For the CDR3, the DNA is TGTGCCAGCAGCCAAGCGGACAGGGGTGAGACCCAGTACTTC.

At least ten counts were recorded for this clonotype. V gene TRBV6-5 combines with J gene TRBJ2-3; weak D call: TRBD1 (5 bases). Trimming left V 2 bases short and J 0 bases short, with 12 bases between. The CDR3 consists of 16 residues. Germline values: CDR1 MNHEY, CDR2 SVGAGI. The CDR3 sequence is CASSYGARTSTDTQYF. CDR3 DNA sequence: TGTGCCAGCAGTTACGGGGCCCGGACGAGCACAGATACGCAGTATTTT.

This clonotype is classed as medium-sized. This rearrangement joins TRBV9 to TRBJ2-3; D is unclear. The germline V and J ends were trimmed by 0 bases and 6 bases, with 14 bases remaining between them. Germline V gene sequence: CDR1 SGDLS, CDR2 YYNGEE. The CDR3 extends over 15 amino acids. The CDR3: CASSVEVDPLDTQYF. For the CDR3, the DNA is TGTGCCAGCAGCGTAGAGGTTGACCCACTGGATACGCAGTATTTT.

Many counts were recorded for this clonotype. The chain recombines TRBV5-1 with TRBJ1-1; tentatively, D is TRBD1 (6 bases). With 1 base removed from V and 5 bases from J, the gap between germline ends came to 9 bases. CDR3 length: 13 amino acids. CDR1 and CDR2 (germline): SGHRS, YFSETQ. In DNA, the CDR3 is TGCGCCAGCAGCTTGCCCAGGGGAACTGAAGCTTTCTTT. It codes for CASSLPRGTEAFF. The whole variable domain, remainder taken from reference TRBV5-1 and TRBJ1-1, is KAGVTQTPRYLIKTRGQQVTLSCSPISGHRSVSWYQQTPGQGLQFLFEYFSETQRNKGNFPGRFSGRQFSNSRSEMNVSTLELGDSALYLCASSLPRGTEAFFGQGTRLTVV.

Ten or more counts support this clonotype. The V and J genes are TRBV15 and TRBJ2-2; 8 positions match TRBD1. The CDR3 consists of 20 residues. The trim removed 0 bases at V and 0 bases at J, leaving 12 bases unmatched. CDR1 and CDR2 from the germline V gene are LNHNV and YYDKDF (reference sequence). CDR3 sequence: CATSRDLFGQGVSNTGELFF. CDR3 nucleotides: TGTGCCACCAGCAGAGATCTCTTTGGACAGGGTGTTTCGAACACCGGGGAGCTGTTTTTT.

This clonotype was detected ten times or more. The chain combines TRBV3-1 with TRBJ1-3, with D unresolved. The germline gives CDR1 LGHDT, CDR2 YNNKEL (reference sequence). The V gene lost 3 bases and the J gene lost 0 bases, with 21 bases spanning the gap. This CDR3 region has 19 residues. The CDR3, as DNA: TGTGCCAGCAGCCAGGCCCCCACGCACACCCGCGACTCTGGAAACACCATATATTTT. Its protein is CASSQAPTHTRDSGNTIYF.

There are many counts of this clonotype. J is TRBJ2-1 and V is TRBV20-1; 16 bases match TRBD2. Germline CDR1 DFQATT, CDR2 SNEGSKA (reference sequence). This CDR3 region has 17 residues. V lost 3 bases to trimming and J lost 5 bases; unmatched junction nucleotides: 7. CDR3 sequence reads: CSARGTSGRASNNEQFF. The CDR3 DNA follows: TGCAGTGCTAGGGGGACTAGCGGGAGGGCCAGCAACAATGAGCAGTTCTTC.

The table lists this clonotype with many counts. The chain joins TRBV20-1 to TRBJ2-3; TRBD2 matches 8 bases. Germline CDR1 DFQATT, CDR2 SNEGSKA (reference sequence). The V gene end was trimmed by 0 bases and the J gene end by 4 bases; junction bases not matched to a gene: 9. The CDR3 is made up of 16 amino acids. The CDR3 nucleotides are TGCAGTGCTAGAGAAATAGCGGGGCCGGGGCCAGATACGCAGTATTTT. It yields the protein CSAREIAGPGPDTQYF.

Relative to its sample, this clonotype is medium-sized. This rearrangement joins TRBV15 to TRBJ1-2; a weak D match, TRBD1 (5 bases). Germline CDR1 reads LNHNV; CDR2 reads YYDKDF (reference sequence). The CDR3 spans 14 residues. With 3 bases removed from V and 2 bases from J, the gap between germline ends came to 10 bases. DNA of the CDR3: TGTGCCACCAGCAGTTACGGGGGGAACTATGGCTACACCTTC. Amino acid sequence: CATSSYGGNYGYTF. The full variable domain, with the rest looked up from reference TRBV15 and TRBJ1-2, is DAMVIQNPRYQVTQFGKPVTLSCSQTLNHNVMYWYQQKSSQAPKLLFHYYDKDFNNEADTPDNFQSRRPNTSFCFLDIRSPGLGDTAMYLCATSSYGGNYGYTFGSGTRLTVV.

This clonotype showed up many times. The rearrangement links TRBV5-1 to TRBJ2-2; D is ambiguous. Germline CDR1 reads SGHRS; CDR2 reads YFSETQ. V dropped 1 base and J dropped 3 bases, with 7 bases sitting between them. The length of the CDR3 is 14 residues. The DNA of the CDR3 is TGCGCCAGCAGCTTGACAGCCTACACCGGGGAGCTGTTTTTT. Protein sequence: CASSLTAYTGELFF.

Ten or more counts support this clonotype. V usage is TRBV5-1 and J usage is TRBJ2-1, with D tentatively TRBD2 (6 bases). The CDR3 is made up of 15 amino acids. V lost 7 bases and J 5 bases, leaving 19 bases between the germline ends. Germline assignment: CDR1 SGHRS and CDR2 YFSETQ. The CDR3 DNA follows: TGCGCCAGCTCCCGTTTGGGGACTCCTGACAATGAGCAGTTCTTC. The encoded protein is CASSRLGTPDNEQFF.

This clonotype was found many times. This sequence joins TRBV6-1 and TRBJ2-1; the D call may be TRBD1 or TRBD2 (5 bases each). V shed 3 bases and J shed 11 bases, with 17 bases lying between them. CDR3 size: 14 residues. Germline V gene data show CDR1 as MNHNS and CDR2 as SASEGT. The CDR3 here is CASSDDGTPGKQFF. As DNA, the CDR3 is TGTGCCAGCAGTGATGACGGGACGCCCGGGAAGCAGTTCTTC.

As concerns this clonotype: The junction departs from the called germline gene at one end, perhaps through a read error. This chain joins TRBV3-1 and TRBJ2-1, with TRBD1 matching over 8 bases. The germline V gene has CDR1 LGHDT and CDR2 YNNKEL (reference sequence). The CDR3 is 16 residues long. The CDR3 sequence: CASSQCGQGFYNEQFF. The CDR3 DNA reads TGTGCCAGCAGCCAATGTGGACAGGGTTTCTACAATGAGCAGTTCTTT.

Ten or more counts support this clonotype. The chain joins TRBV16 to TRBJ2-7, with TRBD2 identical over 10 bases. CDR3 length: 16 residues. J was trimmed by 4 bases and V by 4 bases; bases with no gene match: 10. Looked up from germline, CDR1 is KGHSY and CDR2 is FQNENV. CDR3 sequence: CASSPLAGGRVYEQYF. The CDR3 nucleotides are TGTGCCAGCAGCCCGTTAGCGGGAGGAAGGGTTTACGAGCAGTACTTC.

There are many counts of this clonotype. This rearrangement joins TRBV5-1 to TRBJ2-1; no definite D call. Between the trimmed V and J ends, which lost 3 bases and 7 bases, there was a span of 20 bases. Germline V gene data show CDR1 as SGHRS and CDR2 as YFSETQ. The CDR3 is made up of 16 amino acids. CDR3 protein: CASSWPPGPNRNEQFF. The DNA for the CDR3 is TGCGCCAGCAGCTGGCCACCGGGCCCGAATAGGAATGAGCAGTTCTTC.

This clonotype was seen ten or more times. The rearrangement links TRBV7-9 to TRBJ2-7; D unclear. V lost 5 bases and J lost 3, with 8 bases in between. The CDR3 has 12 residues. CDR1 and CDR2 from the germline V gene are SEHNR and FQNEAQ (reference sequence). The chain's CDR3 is CASSVGRYEQYF. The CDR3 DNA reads TGTGCCAGCAGCGTAGGGCGCTACGAGCAGTACTTC. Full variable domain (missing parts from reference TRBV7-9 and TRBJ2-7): DTGVSQNPRHKITKRGQNVTFRCDPISEHNRLYWYRQTLGQGPEFLTYFQNEAQLEKSRLLSDRFSAERPKGSFSTLEIQRTEQGDSAMYLCASSVGRYEQYFGPGTRLTVT.

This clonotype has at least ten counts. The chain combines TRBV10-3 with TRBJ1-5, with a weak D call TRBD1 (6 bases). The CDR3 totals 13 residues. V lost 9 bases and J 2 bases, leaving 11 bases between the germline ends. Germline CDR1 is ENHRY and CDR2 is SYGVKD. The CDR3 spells CAIRSGGNQPQHF. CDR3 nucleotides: TGTGCCATAAGGTCAGGGGGCAATCAGCCCCAGCATTTT.

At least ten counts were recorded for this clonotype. This CDR3 reads CSARSGSSSNQPQHF. The CDR3 DNA reads TGCAGTGCTAGATCCGGGAGTAGTAGCAATCAGCCCCAGCATTTT. This chain joins TRBV20-1 and TRBJ1-5; D remains unclear. The V gene lost 2 bases and the J gene lost 0 bases, with 11 bases spanning the gap. CDR3 length equals 15 residues. The germline V gene has CDR1 DFQATT and CDR2 SNEGSKA (reference sequence).

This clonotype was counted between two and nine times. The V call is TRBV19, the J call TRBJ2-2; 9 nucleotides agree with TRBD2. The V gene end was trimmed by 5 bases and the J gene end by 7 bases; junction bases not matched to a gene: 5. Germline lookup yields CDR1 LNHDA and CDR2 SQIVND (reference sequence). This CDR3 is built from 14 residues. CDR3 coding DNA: TGTGCCAGTAGTCGGGGACTAGCCGGCGGGGAGCTGTTTTTT. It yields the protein CASSRGLAGGELFF.

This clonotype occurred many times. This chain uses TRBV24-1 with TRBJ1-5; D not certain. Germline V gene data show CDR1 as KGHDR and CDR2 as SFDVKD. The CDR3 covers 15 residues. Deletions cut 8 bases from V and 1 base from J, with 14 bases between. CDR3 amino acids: CATTRLLPSNQPQHF. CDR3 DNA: TGTGCCACCACCCGTCTACTCCCCAGCAATCAGCCCCAGCATTTT.

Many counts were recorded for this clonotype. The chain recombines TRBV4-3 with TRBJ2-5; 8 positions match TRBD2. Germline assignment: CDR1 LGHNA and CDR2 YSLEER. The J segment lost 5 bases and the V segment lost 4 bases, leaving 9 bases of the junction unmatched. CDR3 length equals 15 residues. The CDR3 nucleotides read TGCGCCAGCAGCCTAACCGGGACTAGAGAGGAGACCCAGTACTTC. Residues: CASSLTGTREETQYF.

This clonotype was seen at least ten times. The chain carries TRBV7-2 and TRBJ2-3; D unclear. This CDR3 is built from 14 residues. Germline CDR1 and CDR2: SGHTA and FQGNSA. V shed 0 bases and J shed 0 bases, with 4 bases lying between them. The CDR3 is CASSLAGSTDTQYF. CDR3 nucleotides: TGTGCCAGCAGCTTAGCGGGCAGCACAGATACGCAGTATTTT.